This paragraph covers one T cell receptor beta chain sequence. As yet, its antigen is unknown. This record comes from a study of T cell responses to AZD1222 COVID-19 vaccine. Study-wide points: With dominance at 160-218 and 743-854, vaccine-associated CD4 TCRs spanned spike. Donors were mostly white British, more females; clonal diversity possibly underestimated. After two AZD1222 doses, spike-specific TCR breadth and depth rose versus day 0.

The assay was immunoSEQ multiplex PCR, and TCRdb's table has in-frame clones only and misses some. The table records some 110,000 clones, roughly 90% of them present only once. With 4 bases clipped from V and 5 bases from J, the junction kept 2 bases outside the gene matches. CDR3 length: 13 amino acids. V and J are TRBV12-3 or TRBV12-4 and TRBJ1-1, with 9 bases that match TRBD1. This sequence was found in an adult in good health. Source: peripheral blood, taken on day 0 of AZD1222 vaccination. CDR3 amino acids: CASSYGTGTEAFF. In nucleotides, the CDR3 is TGTGCCAGCAGTTACGGGACAGGGACTGAAGCTTTCTTT.